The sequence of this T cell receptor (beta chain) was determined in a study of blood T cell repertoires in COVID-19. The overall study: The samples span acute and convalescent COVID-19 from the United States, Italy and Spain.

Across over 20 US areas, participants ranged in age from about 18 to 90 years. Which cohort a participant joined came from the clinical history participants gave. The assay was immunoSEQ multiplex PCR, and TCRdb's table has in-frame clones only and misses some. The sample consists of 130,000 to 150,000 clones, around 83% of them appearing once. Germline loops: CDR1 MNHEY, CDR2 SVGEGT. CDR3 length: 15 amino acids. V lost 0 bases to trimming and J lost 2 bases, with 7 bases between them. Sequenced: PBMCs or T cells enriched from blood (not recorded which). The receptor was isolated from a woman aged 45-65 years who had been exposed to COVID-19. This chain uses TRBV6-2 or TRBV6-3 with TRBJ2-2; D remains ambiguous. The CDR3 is CASSYSPTNTGELFF. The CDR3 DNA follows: TGTGCCAGCAGTTACTCGCCCACAAACACCGGGGAGCTGTTTTTT.